Listed here is a single T cell receptor beta chain. The protocol was immunoSEQ multiplex PCR, while the TCRdb copy is restricted to in-frame clones and leaves out a portion. The sample lists more than 90,000 clones, roughly 80% occurring once. These data come from a study of radiotherapy plus CTLA-4 blockade in lung cancer. The CDR3 contains 15 residues. Germline trimming cut 3 bases from V and 4 bases from J; bases unmatched to any gene: 7. The germline V gene encodes CDR1 SGDLS and CDR2 YYNGEE. This sequence originates from a human donor with non-small cell lung cancer who had a partial response to radiotherapy plus ipilimumab. This chain connects TRBV9 to TRBJ2-1; TRBD2 matches 7 bases. The specimen was peripheral blood, collected from a patient treated with radiotherapy plus ipilimumab. The DNA of the CDR3 is TGTGCCAGCAGCGCTCAGGGAGGGTCATACAATGAGCAGTTCTTC. This codes for CASSAQGGSYNEQFF.